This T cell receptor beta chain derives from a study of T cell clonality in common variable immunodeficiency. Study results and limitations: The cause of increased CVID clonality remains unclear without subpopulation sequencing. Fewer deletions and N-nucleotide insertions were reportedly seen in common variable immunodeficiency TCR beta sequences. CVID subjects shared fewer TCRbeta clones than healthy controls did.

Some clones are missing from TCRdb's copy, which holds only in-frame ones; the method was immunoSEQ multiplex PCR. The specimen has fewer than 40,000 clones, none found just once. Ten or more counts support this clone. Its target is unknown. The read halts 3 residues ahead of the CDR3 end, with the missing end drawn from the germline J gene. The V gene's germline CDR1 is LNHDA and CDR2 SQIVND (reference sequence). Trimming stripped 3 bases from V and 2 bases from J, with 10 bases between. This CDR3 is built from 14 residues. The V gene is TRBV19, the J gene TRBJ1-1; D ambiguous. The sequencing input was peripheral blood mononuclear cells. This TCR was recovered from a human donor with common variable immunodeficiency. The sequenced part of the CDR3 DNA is TGTGCCAGTAGTATGAGGGCTCAAAACACTGAA. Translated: CASSMRAQNTE. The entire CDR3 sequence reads CASSMRAQNTEAFF. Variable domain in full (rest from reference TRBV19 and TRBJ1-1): DGGITQSPKYLFRKEGQNVTLSCEQNLNHDAMYWYRQDPGQGLRLIYYSQIVNDFQKGDIAEGYSVSREKKESFPLTVTSAQKNPTAFYLCASSMRAQNTEAFFGQGTRLTVV.